A selection of T cell receptor beta chains follows, all from one sample in a study of T-cell memory formation after mild COVID-19. A single record per CDR3 protein comes from TCRdb applying MiXCR to the 5' RACE reads. This table has 300,000 to 350,000 distinct CDR3 sequences, approximately 13% appearing once. The sample taken for sequencing was PBMCs or a T cell subset sorted from them (not recorded which). The receptor source for this set is a man aged 18-30 years who had mild COVID-19 (a few samples of this study predate the infection). Cell type and time point are not known. CDR3s include the opening cysteine and the closing phenylalanine or tryptophan. Fields, in order: D gene, J gene, clone size, V gene, CDR3 DNA, CDR3 protein. The D gene is left open where the match is weak. Expanded clones are given a class, and other clones once, few, many or no size at all.

TRBD1,TRBJ1-2,once,TRBV7-9,TGTGCCAGCAGCCTAGCGAGGGGGCGTTTCTATGGCTACACCTTC,CASSLARGRFYGYTF
NA,TRBJ2-1,many,TRBV5-6,TGTGCCAGCAGCCCTAGGTTGAGCTCCTACAATGAGCAGTTCTTC,CASSPRLSSYNEQFF
TRBD1,TRBJ1-1,few,TRBV2,TGTGCCAGCACACCGTTGGGGACAGGGGGCAGTTTCACTGAAGCTTTCTTT,CASTPLGTGGSFTEAFF
NA,TRBJ2-3,NA,TRBV29-1,TGCAGCGTTGAGCCACCCCGACGTGGCACAGATACGCAGTATTTT,CSVEPPRRGTDTQYF
NA,TRBJ2-3,once,TRBV12-2,TGTGCAAGTCGCTCGCTCGACAGGGGATCTTGCACAGATACGCAGTATTTT,CASRSLDRGSCTDTQYF
TRBD1,TRBJ1-1,NA,TRBV29-1,TGCAGCGTTGAGCCGACAGGGGGCTTGAACACTGAAGCTTTCTTT,CSVEPTGGLNTEAFF
TRBD2,TRBJ2-1,few,TRBV3-1,TGTGCCAGCAGCCGCGGGACTAGCGGGAGAGATGAGCAGTTCTTC,CASSRGTSGRDEQFF
TRBD2,TRBJ2-1,NA,TRBV29-1,TGCAGCGTTGAGTCCGAGCGGGGGGTCAATGAGCAGTTCTTC,CSVESERGVNEQFF
NA,TRBJ2-3,few,TRBV12-3/TRBV12-4,TGTGCCAGCAGTCAACGGGCTCCTAGCACAGATACGCAGTATTTT,CASSQRAPSTDTQYF
TRBD1,TRBJ1-6,NA,TRBV6-5,TGTGCCAGCAGTTCTCATCCGACAGGGAGGAATTCACCCCTCCACTTT,CASSSHPTGRNSPLHF
NA,TRBJ2-1,few,TRBV6-2/TRBV6-3,TGTGCCAGCAGCGACCGACGGGGGACCGTCGACAATGAGCAGTTCTTC,CASSDRRGTVDNEQFF
NA,TRBJ2-6,NA,TRBV4-3,TGCGCCAGCAGCCAACAGTACCCTGGGGCCAACGTCCTGACTTTC,CASSQQYPGANVLTF
NA,TRBJ1-1,few,TRBV12-3/TRBV12-4,TGTGCCAGCAGTTTTAGCAGGGGAACTGAAGCTTTCTTT,CASSFSRGTEAFF
NA,TRBJ1-6,many,TRBV9,TGTGCCAGCAGCGTAGTAGGAAACATTAATTCACCCCTCCACTTT,CASSVVGNINSPLHF
NA,TRBJ2-6,NA,TRBV19,TGTGCCAGTAGTCCCTACCCTGCGGGGGCCAACGTCCTGACTTTC,CASSPYPAGANVLTF
NA,TRBJ2-3,many,TRBV10-2,TGCGCCAGCAGTGAGCAATCCAGCACAGATACGCAGTATTTT,CASSEQSSTDTQYF
TRBD1,TRBJ2-1,many,TRBV5-1,TGCGCCAGCAGCTTGACAGGGGACAATGAGCAGTTCTTC,CASSLTGDNEQFF
NA,TRBJ1-1,many,TRBV6-2/TRBV6-3,TGTGCCAGCAGTTACGGGACGCCGCCTGAAGCTTTCTTT,CASSYGTPPEAFF
TRBD2,TRBJ2-2,many,TRBV12-3/TRBV12-4,TGTGCCAGCAGTTTGACTAGCGGAAACACCGGGGAGCTGTTTTTT,CASSLTSGNTGELFF
TRBD1,TRBJ2-5,NA,TRBV7-9,TGTGCCAGCAGCTTACTACAGGGGGCGAGGGAGACCCAGTACTTC,CASSLLQGARETQYF
NA,TRBJ1-5,NA,TRBV2,TGTGCCAGCAATGAGAACTATGATCAGCCCCAGCATTTT,CASNENYDQPQHF
TRBD1,TRBJ1-2,few,TRBV11-2,TGTGCCAGCAGCCCAGGGGGTAGGAACTATGGCTACACCTTC,CASSPGGRNYGYTF
TRBD1,TRBJ2-7,NA,TRBV12-3/TRBV12-4,TGTGCCAGCAGCGGACAGGTCTCCTACGAGCAGTACTTC,CASSGQVSYEQYF
TRBD1,TRBJ2-1,few,TRBV6-1,TGTGCCAGCAGGAACAGGGGGCGCCTTATCGAGCAGTTCTTC,CASRNRGRLIEQFF
TRBD1,TRBJ2-5,few,TRBV25-1,TGTGCCAGGGGGCAGACAGGGATTTTC,CARGQTGIF
NA,TRBJ2-1,many,TRBV24-1,TGTGCCACCAGTGATACCAGGGTTGGGAATGAGCAGTTCTTC,CATSDTRVGNEQFF
NA,TRBJ1-1,few,TRBV12-3/TRBV12-4,TGTGCCAGCAGGATCCCGGGGCAGGGGAAGGACACTGAAGCTTTCTTT,CASRIPGQGKDTEAFF
NA,TRBJ2-7,NA,TRBV18,TGTGCCAGCTCACCCGACCCCGCAGCGTACGAGCAGTACTTC,CASSPDPAAYEQYF
NA,TRBJ2-7,NA,TRBV12-3/TRBV12-4,TGTGCCAGCAGTTTGGGGCTGGGCTACGAGCAGTACTTC,CASSLGLGYEQYF
NA,TRBJ2-2,NA,TRBV5-1,TGCGCCAGCAGCTTGGGGAGGGGAAAAGACACCGGGGAGCTGTTTTTT,CASSLGRGKDTGELFF
NA,TRBJ1-1,few,TRBV4-3,TGCGCCAGCAGCCAAGAGCTGGGATTGAACACTGAAGCTTTCTTT,CASSQELGLNTEAFF
NA,TRBJ1-1,few,TRBV12-3/TRBV12-4,TGTGCCAGCAGTTTGACGGGTCGAGGGGAAGCTTTCTTT,CASSLTGRGEAFF
NA,TRBJ2-7,few,TRBV10-3,TGTGCCACCCCCGGGACTCACCCCGCCTACGAGCAGTACTTC,CATPGTHPAYEQYF
NA,TRBJ1-1,NA,TRBV7-9,TGTGCCAGCAGTCTGGCGGGAGCGGGAGGAGCTTTCTTT,CASSLAGAGGAFF
NA,TRBJ1-5,NA,TRBV7-2,TGTGCCAGCAGCTTAGGAGTCGGCCCACAGCCCCAGCATTTT,CASSLGVGPQPQHF
TRBD1,TRBJ1-1,few,TRBV6-5,TGTGCCAGCAGTTACACAGGGGTGAACACTGAAGCTTTCTTT,CASSYTGVNTEAFF
NA,TRBJ2-1,many,TRBV15,TGTGCCACCAGCAGAGGTCGGATGGGAAGGGGCGAGCAGTTCTTC,CATSRGRMGRGEQFF